A selection of T cell receptor beta chains follows, all from one sample in a study of T cells in localized non-small cell lung cancer. The data were produced by immunoSEQ multiplex PCR, yet TCRdb's version contains in-frame clones alone and is incomplete. The table lists more than 1,500 clones, approximately 28% of them singletons. This specimen was normal lung tissue next to the tumor, taken before any cancer treatment. The receptors were gathered from a woman aged 40 to 75 with stage III lung adenocarcinoma. CDR3s include the opening cysteine and the closing phenylalanine or tryptophan. D genes are given only for firm matches. Only some rows state a clone size, as once, few, many or a class for expanded clones.

j_call	v_call	d_call	clone_size	cdr3_nt	cdr3_aa
TRBJ1-4	TRBV5-1	NA	NA	TGCGCCAGCAGCTTTTTGGGGATCGATGAAAAACTGTTTTTT	CASSFLGIDEKLFF
TRBJ2-3	TRBV1	NA	few	TGCGCCAGCAGCCAAGATCCAGCCTATAGCACAGATACGCAGTATTTT	CASSQDPAYSTDTQYF
TRBJ2-2	TRBV29-1	TRBD2	few	TGCAGCGTTGCTTATGAGCGGGGGGCGAACACCGGGGAGCTGTTTTTT	CSVAYERGANTGELFF
TRBJ1-3	TRBV19	NA	NA	TGTGCCAGTAGTATGAGAAACACCATATATTTT	CASSMRNTIYF
TRBJ1-5	TRBV28	NA	NA	TGTGCCAGCAGCTCACCCGACGTGGAGGTTCTCAATCAGCCCCAGCATTTT	CASSSPDVEVLNQPQHF
TRBJ1-5	TRBV28	TRBD1	NA	TGTGCCAGCAGTTCAATGGGACAGCGAGATCAGCCCCAGCATTTT	CASSSMGQRDQPQHF
TRBJ1-2	TRBV14	NA	NA	TGTGCCAGCAGCCAAGATCAGGATGGAGGCTACACCTTC	CASSQDQDGGYTF
TRBJ1-1	TRBV19	NA	NA	TGTGCCACCACCCCCGTTTTGGGGGCGAACACTGAAGCTTTCTTT	CATTPVLGANTEAFF
TRBJ1-1	TRBV6-8	NA	NA	TGTGCCAGCAGTGACCGGAGCCAAAAGAACACTGAAGCTTTCTTT	CASSDRSQKNTEAFF
TRBJ2-6	TRBV18	TRBD1	NA	TGTGCCAGCTCAACTCTGACAGGGGGCGGTTCTGGGGCCAACGTCCTGACTTTC	CASSTLTGGGSGANVLTF
TRBJ2-2	TRBV27	TRBD1	NA	TGTGCCAGCAGTCCAGGGACAGGTAGAACCGGGGAGCTGTTTTTT	CASSPGTGRTGELFF
TRBJ2-7	TRBV19	TRBD1	NA	TGTGCCAGTAGTACCCTCGAGGGGGCAGTGAGAGAGCAGTACTTC	CASSTLEGAVREQYF
TRBJ1-2	TRBV19	NA	NA	TGTGCCAGTAGAACCCGGACAGACTCTAGATATGGCTACACCTTC	CASRTRTDSRYGYTF
TRBJ1-1	TRBV7-2	TRBD1	medium-sized	TGTGCCAGCAGCCGACAGGGGGAAACTGAAGCTTTCTTT	CASSRQGETEAFF
TRBJ2-7	TRBV11-3	NA	medium-sized	TGTGCCAGCAGCCCAGGGTTTAGCAGGCACTACGAGCAGTACTTC	CASSPGFSRHYEQYF
TRBJ1-3	TRBV9	NA	few	TGTGCCAGCAGCCCGACAGGAATCTCTGGAAACACCATATATTTT	CASSPTGISGNTIYF
TRBJ2-7	TRBV19	TRBD2	few	TGTGCCAGTAGCACCCTAGCGGGGACCTACGAGCAGTACTTC	CASSTLAGTYEQYF
TRBJ2-7	TRBV18	NA	NA	TGTGCCAGCTCACGAGGGTTATCCTACGAGCAGTACTTC	CASSRGLSYEQYF
TRBJ1-3	TRBV5-1	NA	few	TGCGCCAGCAGCTTGGAGGGCCGCTCCTCTGGAAACACCATATATTTT	CASSLEGRSSGNTIYF
TRBJ2-1	TRBV8-2	NA	NA	TGTGCCAGCAGTCTCCAGAGGGGGAATGAGCAGTTCTTC	CASSLQRGNEQFF
TRBJ1-1	TRBV5-1	TRBD1	NA	TGCGCCAGCAGCTACCGAGCGGGACAGAAGAACACTGAAGCTTTCTTT	CASSYRAGQKNTEAFF
TRBJ1-2	TRBV11-3	TRBD1	few	TGTGCCAGCAGCTCTACAAGATTGGGGACAGGGGGCTCTGGCTACACCTTC	CASSSTRLGTGGSGYTF
TRBJ2-3	TRBV11-3	TRBD2	few	TGTGCCAGCAGCTCACGGGGGAGCGGGGGGACAGATACGCAGTATTTT	CASSSRGSGGTDTQYF
TRBJ2-1	TRBV6-8	NA	NA	TGTGCCAGCACTTCGGTCCTCCACAATGAGCAGTTCTTC	CASTSVLHNEQFF
TRBJ1-1	TRBV11-3	NA	NA	TGTGCCAGCAGCTTAGACAGAGGGAACACTGAAGCTTTCTTT	CASSLDRGNTEAFF
TRBJ2-3	TRBV11-3	NA	few	TGTGCCAGCAGCTCCGTAGGGGTGGTCACAGATACGCAGTATTTT	CASSSVGVVTDTQYF
TRBJ2-2	TRBV7-1	NA	medium-sized	TGTGCCAGCAGTTACACCCGTGACAGCACCGGGGAGCTGTTTTTT	CASSYTRDSTGELFF
TRBJ1-6	TRBV19	NA	NA	TGTGCCAGTACCCAAAGCGGAGGGGGTGGTTCACCCCTCCACTTT	CASTQSGGGGSPLHF
TRBJ2-1	TRBV14	NA	NA	TGTGCCAGCAGGCCAAACGACAATGAGCAGTTCTTC	CASRPNDNEQFF
TRBJ1-2	TRBV11-3	NA	few	TGTGCCAGCAGCTTGGTACCGATAAAGTATGGCTACACCTTC	CASSLVPIKYGYTF
TRBJ1-3	TRBV7-6	TRBD1	NA	TGTGCCAGCAGCAAGACAGGGGGGGGAAACACCATATATTTT	CASSKTGGGNTIYF
TRBJ2-7	TRBV6-9	NA	few	TGTGCCCGAGGGGCTCCCTACGAGCAGTACTTC	CARGAPYEQYF
TRBJ2-2	TRBV11-3	NA	NA	TGTGCCAGCAGCTTCGGAGGAGCTGGCGGGGAGCTGTTTTTT	CASSFGGAGGELFF
TRBJ2-7	TRBV9	NA	few	TGTGCCAGCAGCGTAGGGGCAGGCTACGAGCAGTACTTC	CASSVGAGYEQYF
TRBJ2-1	TRBV27	TRBD1	NA	TGTGCCAGCAGGGGCACAGGGGGCTACAATGAGCAGTTCTTC	CASRGTGGYNEQFF
TRBJ2-1	TRBV9	TRBD2	NA	TGTGCCAGCACCCCTAGCGGGAGGTCCTACAATGAGCAGTTCTTC	CASTPSGRSYNEQFF
TRBJ2-5	TRBV9	NA	NA	TGTGCCAGCAGTCCCAGGGTGCAAGAGACCCAGTACTTC	CASSPRVQETQYF
TRBJ2-1	TRBV14	NA	NA	TGTGCCAGCAGCCAAGTTCTAGAGGGGTCAAAGCAGTTCTTC	CASSQVLEGSKQFF
TRBJ2-5	TRBV14	NA	NA	TGTGCCAGCAGCCGCCTCTCGTACCAAGAGACCCAGTACTTC	CASSRLSYQETQYF
TRBJ2-2	TRBV15	NA	NA	TGTGCCACCAGCAGAGGTTGGAACACCGGGGAGCTGTTTTTT	CATSRGWNTGELFF
TRBJ2-7	TRBV11-3	TRBD2	NA	TGTGCCAGCAGCTTACCGGGACTAGCGAAACCCTACGAGCAGTACTTC	CASSLPGLAKPYEQYF
TRBJ1-1	TRBV23-1	NA	few	TGCGCCAGCAGCTTGCGGGGGAACACTGAAGCTTTCTTT	CASSLRGNTEAFF
TRBJ1-6	TRBV11-3	NA	medium-sized	TGTGCCAGCAGCTTAAGGGTTAGGGTTTCTTCACCCCTCCACTTT	CASSLRVRVSSPLHF
TRBJ1-1	TRBV11-3	TRBD1	NA	TGTGCCAGCAGCTTGGACAGGGTGAACACTGAAGCTTTCTTT	CASSLDRVNTEAFF
TRBJ1-2	TRBV9	NA	large	TGTGCCAGCAGCCCGTCCGGGACGAGCAACTATGGCTACACCTTC	CASSPSGTSNYGYTF